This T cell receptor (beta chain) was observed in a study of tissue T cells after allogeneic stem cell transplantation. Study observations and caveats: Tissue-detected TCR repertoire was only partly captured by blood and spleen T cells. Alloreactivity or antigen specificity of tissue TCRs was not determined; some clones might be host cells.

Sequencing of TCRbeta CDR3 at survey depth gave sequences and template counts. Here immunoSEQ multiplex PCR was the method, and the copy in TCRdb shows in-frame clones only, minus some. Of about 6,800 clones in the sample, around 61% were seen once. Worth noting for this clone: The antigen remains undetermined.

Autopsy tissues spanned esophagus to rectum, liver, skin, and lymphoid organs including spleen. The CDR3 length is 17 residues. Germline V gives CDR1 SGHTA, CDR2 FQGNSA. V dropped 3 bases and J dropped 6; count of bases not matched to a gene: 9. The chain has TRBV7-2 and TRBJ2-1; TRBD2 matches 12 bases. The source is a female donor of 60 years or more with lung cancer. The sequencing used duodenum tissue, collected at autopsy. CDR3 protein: CASSLTSGGRGPNEQFF. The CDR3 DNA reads TGTGCCAGCAGCTTGACTAGCGGGGGCCGGGGGCCCAATGAGCAGTTCTTC.